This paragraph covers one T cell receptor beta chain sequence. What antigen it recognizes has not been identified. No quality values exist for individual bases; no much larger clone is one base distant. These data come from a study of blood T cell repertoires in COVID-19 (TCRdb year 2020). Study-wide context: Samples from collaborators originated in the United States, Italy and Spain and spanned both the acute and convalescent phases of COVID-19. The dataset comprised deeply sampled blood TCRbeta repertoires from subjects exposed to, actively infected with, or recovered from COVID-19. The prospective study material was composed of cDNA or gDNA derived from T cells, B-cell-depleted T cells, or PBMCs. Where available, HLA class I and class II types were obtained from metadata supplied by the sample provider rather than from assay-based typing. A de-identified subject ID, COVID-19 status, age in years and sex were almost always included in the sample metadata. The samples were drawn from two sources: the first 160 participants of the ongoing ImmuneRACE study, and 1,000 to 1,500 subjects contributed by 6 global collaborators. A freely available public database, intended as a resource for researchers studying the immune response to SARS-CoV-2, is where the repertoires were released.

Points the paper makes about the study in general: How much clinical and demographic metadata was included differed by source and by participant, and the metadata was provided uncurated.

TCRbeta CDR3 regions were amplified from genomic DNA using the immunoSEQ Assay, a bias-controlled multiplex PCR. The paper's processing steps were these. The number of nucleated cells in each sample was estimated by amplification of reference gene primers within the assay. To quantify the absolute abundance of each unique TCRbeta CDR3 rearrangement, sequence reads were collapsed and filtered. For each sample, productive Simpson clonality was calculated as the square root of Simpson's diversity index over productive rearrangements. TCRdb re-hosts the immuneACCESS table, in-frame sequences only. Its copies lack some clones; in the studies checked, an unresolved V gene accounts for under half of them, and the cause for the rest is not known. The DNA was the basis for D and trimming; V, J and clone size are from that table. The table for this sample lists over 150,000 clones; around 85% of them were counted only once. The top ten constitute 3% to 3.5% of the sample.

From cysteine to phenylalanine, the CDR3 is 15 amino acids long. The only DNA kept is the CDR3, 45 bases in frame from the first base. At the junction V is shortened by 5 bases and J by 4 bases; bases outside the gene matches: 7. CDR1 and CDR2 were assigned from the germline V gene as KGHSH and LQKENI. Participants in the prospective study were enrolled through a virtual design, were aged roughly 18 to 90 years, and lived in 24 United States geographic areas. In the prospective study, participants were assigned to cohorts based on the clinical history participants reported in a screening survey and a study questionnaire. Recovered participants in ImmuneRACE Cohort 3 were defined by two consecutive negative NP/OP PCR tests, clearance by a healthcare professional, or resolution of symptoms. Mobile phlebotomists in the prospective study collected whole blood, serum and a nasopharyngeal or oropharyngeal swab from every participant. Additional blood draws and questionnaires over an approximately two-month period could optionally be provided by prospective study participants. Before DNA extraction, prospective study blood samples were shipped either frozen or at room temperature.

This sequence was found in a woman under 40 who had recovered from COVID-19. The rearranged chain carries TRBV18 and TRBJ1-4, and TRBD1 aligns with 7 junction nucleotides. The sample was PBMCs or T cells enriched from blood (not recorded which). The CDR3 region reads CASSATGAYNEKLFF. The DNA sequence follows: TGTGCCAGCTCAGCCACAGGGGCTTATAATGAAAAACTGTTTTTT.